The entry that follows covers one T cell receptor (beta chain) sequence. This specimen comes from a study of blood T cell repertoires in COVID-19. At the level of the study: The cDNA or gDNA used as material had been derived from T cells, B-cell-depleted T cells, or PBMCs.

As processed by the authors: The assay estimated nucleated cells by amplifying reference gene primers. The assay was immunoSEQ multiplex PCR, and TCRdb's table has in-frame clones only and misses some. V and J calls and clone size are copied from that table; D and trimming were computed from the DNA. The table includes around 140,000 clones, 88% detected once. The CDR3 runs 14 residues. Trimming cost V 2 bases and J 8 bases; bases outside gene matches: 6. Germline V gives CDR1 SGHTA, CDR2 FQGNSA. The chain joins TRBV7-2 to TRBJ2-1; 7 nucleotides match TRBD2. This TCR was recovered from a man aged 45 to 65 with acute or convalescent COVID-19. The sample consisted of peripheral blood. CDR3 sequence reads: CASSLSSGLHEQFF. In DNA form, the CDR3 reads TGTGCCAGCAGCTTATCTAGCGGCCTGCATGAGCAGTTCTTC.